This T cell receptor beta chain was profiled in a study of identical twins. Whole-study findings and limits: For out-of-frame beta sequences, excess twin sharing was weaker. Memory repertoires lacked the insertion deficit that abundant cord blood beta clonotypes showed.

TCRdb independently ran MiXCR on the 5' RACE reads; one entry per CDR3 protein. Of around 220,000 distinct CDR3 sequences listed, more than 13% are singletons. Only a few counts were recorded for this clonotype. What it binds is unknown. CDR3 length equals 16 residues. The germline V and J ends were trimmed by 1 base and 10 bases, with 20 bases remaining between them. Germline V gives CDR1 SGHVS, CDR2 FNYEAQ. Every donor was a healthy Caucasian. The sequence came from a woman aged 18 to 35 in good health. Sequenced sample: memory (CD45RO+) T cells sorted from blood. This chain connects TRBV7-6 to TRBJ2-1, with D maybe TRBD2 (6 bases). The CDR3, as DNA: TGTGCCAGCAGCTTAGATTGGTTTTCGGCGGGGCAAGAGCAGTTCTTC. Its translation is CASSLDWFSAGQEQFF.